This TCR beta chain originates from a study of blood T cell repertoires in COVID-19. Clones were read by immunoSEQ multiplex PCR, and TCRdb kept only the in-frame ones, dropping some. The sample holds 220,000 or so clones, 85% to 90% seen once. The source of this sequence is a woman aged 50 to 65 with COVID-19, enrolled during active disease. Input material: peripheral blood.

CDR3 coding DNA: TGTGCCACCAGAGGAGACAGGGCGGCGGGTCAGCCCCAGCATTTT. Translation gives CATRGDRAAGQPQHF. The J gene is TRBJ1-5, the V gene TRBV24-1; TRBD1 aligns across 7 bases. The CDR3 has 15 amino acids. Germline lookup yields CDR1 KGHDR and CDR2 SFDVKD. V lost 7 bases to trimming and J lost 6 bases; unmatched junction nucleotides: 11.